This TCR beta chain stems from a study of response to subunit inactivated influenza vaccine. Study-level findings and limits: The authors put forward the suggestion that each seasonal influenza vaccination may bring in only a limited number of new T cells.

As for this clonotype: What it binds is not known.

V was clipped by 6 bases and J by 4 bases; unmatched bases: 6. This CDR3 contains 15 residues. TCRdb passed the RT-PCR reads through MiXCR, listing each CDR3 protein once. The table has about 700,000 distinct CDR3 sequences, approximately 15% seen once. This chain uses TRBV6-7 with TRBJ2-3; TRBD2 matches at 11 bases. Being an ORF, TRBV6-7 has a function that is uncertain. Sequences were derived from PBMCs from blood, sampled less than 15 days before vaccination. The clonotype originates from a man in his fifties or sixties who received an inactivated influenza vaccine. Here the CDR3 reads CASRTSGKSADTQYF. DNA for the CDR3: TGTGCCAGCAGGACTAGCGGGAAAAGTGCAGATACGCAGTATTTT.